This T cell receptor beta chain was captured in a study of blood T cell repertoires in COVID-19. Overall study: Samples came from the United States, Italy and Spain, spanning acute and convalescent COVID-19. Nucleic acid was either cDNA or gDNA, and it came from T cells, B-cell-depleted T cells, or PBMCs.

Original handling: Amplification of reference gene primers was used by the study to estimate nucleated cell counts. Only in-frame clones appear in the TCRdb table, and some are missing; sequencing was by immunoSEQ multiplex PCR. That table gives V, J and clone size, and the DNA gave D and trimming. The table includes about 150,000 clones, around nine tenths detected once. Trimming left V 2 bases short and J 4 bases short, with 11 bases between. From germline, CDR1 is MNHEY and CDR2 SMNVEV (reference sequence). The CDR3 extends over 14 amino acids. Specimen: peripheral blood. V usage is TRBV27 and J usage is TRBJ1-2; D is uncertain. The TCR originated in a woman aged 45-60 years with active or convalescent COVID-19. The CDR3 region is CASSLGSGVYGYTF. The CDR3 region has the DNA TGTGCCAGCAGTTTAGGTTCCGGGGTCTATGGCTACACCTTC.